This entry concerns a single TCR beta chain. The antigen is not known. These data are taken from a study of T cell repertoires in cytomegalovirus infection. Study background: The authors used CMV epitopes that were HLA-C-restricted (recently identified) and HLA-B-restricted (well studied). Indicated by public TCR beta signatures were CMV infection and matching HLA type.

This CDR3 is built from 17 residues. Between the trimmed V and J ends, which lost 2 bases and 5 bases, there was a span of 21 bases. Germline lookup yields CDR1 MNHEY and CDR2 SVGEGT. TCRdb re-called the reads through MiXCR, storing one row per CDR3 protein. The table includes under 200,000 distinct CDR3 sequences, 20% to 25% detected once. Study-level results: CMV carriers with the relevant HLA were identified by cumulative public TCR beta family frequency. The ex vivo response showed dominance by HLA-C-restricted CMV-specific TCR beta clonotypes.

The source was CD8+ T cells from cultured PBMCs, collected from culture after CMV antigen stimulation. This receptor was obtained from a human donor in good health (CMV status not recorded). Some clones in this sample may be carry-over from other donors' samples. J is TRBJ1-1 and V is TRBV6-2 or TRBV6-3; D is unclear. CDR3 coding DNA: TGTGCCAGCAGTTACCCTTGGAGGGAGGTCATATTGACTGAAGCTTTCTTT. The encoded protein is CASSYPWREVILTEAFF.